These 11 T cell receptor beta chains originate from one sample sequenced in a study of blood T cell repertoires in COVID-19. The table came from immunoSEQ multiplex PCR; TCRdb's copy has only in-frame clones and leaves some out. The table shows 150,000 to 250,000 clones, with 70% to 80% occurring only once. Sequencing was done on a sample of peripheral blood. All receptors come from a woman in her forties with COVID-19, enrolled during active disease.

Points on this clone: The same CDR3 can be traced to other DNA sequences in this sample. The rearrangement uses TRBV5-1 and TRBJ1-1; D is undetermined. V was clipped by 0 bases and J by 2 bases, with 5 bases between them. The CDR3 consists of 13 residues. Germline CDR1 reads SGHRS; CDR2 reads YFSETQ. CDR3 protein: CASSLAVNTEAFF. CDR3 sequence (DNA): TGCGCCAGCAGCTTGGCAGTCAACACTGAAGCTTTCTTT.

This clone was detected only a few times. This chain links TRBV3-1 (or the pseudogene TRBV3-2) with TRBJ1-2; no clear D. V was trimmed by 2 bases and J by 7 bases, leaving 11 bases between them. Germline V gives CDR1 LGHDT, CDR2 YNNKEL (reference sequence). The CDR3 extends over 13 amino acids. CDR3 in amino acids: CASSQNLLGGYTF. As DNA, the CDR3 is TGTGCCAGCAGCCAAAACCTGCTCGGTGGCTACACCTTC.

This chain uses TRBV9 with TRBJ2-3; 13 bases line up with TRBD2. Losses at the gene ends were 3 bases for V and 6 bases for J; bases not matched to a gene: 4. Per germline, CDR1 SGDLS and CDR2 YYNGEE. CDR3 length: 15 residues. The CDR3 region has the DNA TGTGCCAGCAGCGAGGGACTAGCGGGGAGTGATACGCAGTATTTT. This translates into CASSEGLAGSDTQYF.

The CDR3 nucleotides read TGCGCCAGCAGCTTGGTATCAGCGGGGGTGGGTAACATTCAGTACTTC. Amino acids: CASSLVSAGVGNIQYF. The chain uses TRBV5-1 and TRBJ2-4, with 8 bases aligning to TRBD2. Per the germline V gene, CDR1 is SGHRS and CDR2 is YFSETQ. The CDR3 is made up of 16 amino acids. J gave up 7 bases and V 0 bases, and 9 bases lay outside the gene matches.

The genes are TRBV3-1 (or the pseudogene TRBV3-2) and TRBJ2-5; tentative D call: TRBD2 (6 bases). The CDR3 consists of 15 residues. The germline V gene encodes CDR1 LGHDT and CDR2 YNNKEL (reference sequence). Trimming stripped 1 base from V and 5 bases from J, with 14 bases between. CDR3 in amino acids: CASSQGEDLGETQYF. The CDR3 DNA sequence: TGTGCCAGCAGCCAAGGGGAGGATTTAGGGGAGACCCAGTACTTC.

The sample holds one count of this clone. This rearrangement joins TRBV30 to TRBJ2-7, with 9 nucleotides matching TRBD1. Germline V CDR1 and CDR2: GTSNPN, SVGIG (reference sequence). With V trimmed by 4 bases and J by 0 bases, 7 bases remained unmatched. There are 15 residues in the CDR3. The CDR3 region is CAWNRDRVDSYEQYF. CDR3 nucleotide sequence: TGTGCCTGGAACCGGGACAGGGTTGACTCCTACGAGCAGTACTTC.

CDR3 DNA: TGTGCCAGCTCCACGAGGAGGGGCGCGCTTAGCTCTGGAAACACCATATATTTT. As protein: CASSTRRGALSSGNTIYF. The chain combines TRBV9 with TRBJ1-3, with D possibly matching TRBD1 (5 bases). Germline-derived CDR1 and CDR2 are SGDLS and YYNGEE. The CDR3 contains 18 residues. V gave up 7 bases and J gave up 0 bases, with 23 bases separating them.

The chain is built from TRBV11-2 and TRBJ2-7, with 7 bases lining up with TRBD1. J gave up 3 bases and V 2 bases, and 7 bases lay outside the gene matches. From germline, CDR1 is SGHAT and CDR2 FQNNGV. This CDR3 spans 15 amino acids. This CDR3 reads CASSLRQGTFYEQYF. DNA of the CDR3: TGTGCCAGCAGCTTAAGACAGGGTACCTTCTACGAGCAGTACTTC.

The rearrangement joins TRBV5-6 to TRBJ1-4, with TRBD1 identical over 7 bases. This CDR3 has 14 amino acids. Germline V gene data show CDR1 as SGHDT and CDR2 as YYEEEE. The V gene end was trimmed by 4 bases and the J gene end by 3 bases; junction bases not matched to a gene: 3. CDR3 residues: CASSLTGPNEKLFF. Written as DNA, the CDR3 is TGTGCCAGCAGCCTGACAGGGCCTAATGAAAAACTGTTTTTT.

The V gene is TRBV3-1 (or the pseudogene TRBV3-2), the J gene TRBJ1-2, with a possible D match to TRBD1 (6 bases). V was clipped by 4 bases and J by 8 bases, with 17 bases between them. Germline lookup yields CDR1 LGHDT and CDR2 YNNKEL (reference sequence). The CDR3 has 14 amino acids. The CDR3, as DNA: TGTGCCAGCAGCCCCAGTTTGACAGGACGAGGCTACACCTTC. This translates into CASSPSLTGRGYTF.

The chain has TRBV27 and TRBJ2-1; D perhaps matches TRBD2 (6 bases). Trimming left V 6 bases short and J 6 bases short, with 9 bases between. Germline V gives CDR1 MNHEY, CDR2 SMNVEV (reference sequence). This CDR3 has 12 amino acids. CDR3 region: CASSLGGNEQFF. CDR3 bases: TGTGCCAGCAGCTTGGGGGGCAATGAGCAGTTCTTC.